This TCR beta chain originates from a study of beta chain features in type 1 diabetes. As for the study in general: Patient and healthy donor groups were alike in age, gender and cell yields.

V was clipped by 5 bases and J by 0 bases; unmatched bases: 1. Germline values: CDR1 SQVTM, CDR2 ANQGSEA. The CDR3 is 13 residues long. Study conclusions and caveats: Type 1 diabetes patients had moderately but significantly shorter TCRB CDR3s in all four CD4+ subsets. Individuals with type 1 diabetes displayed fewer insertions and more deletions at VDJ junctions.

CD4+ naive, central memory, regulatory and stem cell-like memory cells were sorted via CD45RO/CCR7/CD25/CD127/CD95/CD27. The isolated RNA, all of it, was reverse transcribed, so expressed TCRB transcripts were what got sequenced. The method was immunoSEQ multiplex PCR; TCRdb's version includes in-frame clones alone and lacks a portion of them. The sample records a few hundred thousand clones, roughly a tenth being singletons. For this clone: The antigen is not known. Within the sample, other DNA sequences also encode this same CDR3.

The source of this sequence is a man in his thirties or forties with type 1 diabetes. Sequencing was done on a sample of naive CD4+ T cells from blood. The J gene is TRBJ1-3, the V gene TRBV29-1, with 7 positions matching TRBD1. Here the CDR3 DNA reads TGCAGCGTTAGGACAGGCTCTGGAAACACCATATATTTT. Translation gives CSVRTGSGNTIYF. Filled out from reference TRBV29-1 and TRBJ1-3, the complete variable domain reads SAVISQKPSRDICQRGTSLTIQCQVDSQVTMMFWYRQQPGQSLTLIATANQGSEATYESGFVIDKFPISRPNLTFSTLTVSNMSPEDSSIYLCSVRTGSGNTIYFGEGSWLTVV.